This entry lists 18 T cell receptor beta chains sequenced from one sample in a study of neoadjuvant anti-PD-1 for oral cavity cancer. Sequenced by immunoSEQ multiplex PCR; TCRdb stores in-frame clones only, minus some. The repertoire holds 14,000 or so clones, with around 57% as singletons. This specimen consisted of PBMCs, obtained before nivolumab (anti-PD-1) treatment. The origin of the receptors is a person between 35 and 79 years old with oral cavity squamous cell carcinoma.

The chain joins TRBV6-1 to TRBJ2-7, with TRBD2 matching over 12 bases. With 6 bases clipped from V and 3 bases from J, the junction kept 6 bases outside the gene matches. The CDR3 covers 15 residues. Germline assignment: CDR1 MNHNS and CDR2 SASEGT. Written as DNA, the CDR3 is TGTGCCAGCAGGGAGACTAGCGGGGGCGTCTACGAGCAGTACTTC. It codes for CASRETSGGVYEQYF.

As DNA, the CDR3 is TGCGCCAGCAGTGTTGGTTCCTACGAGCAGTACTTC. The encoded protein is CASSVGSYEQYF. The V call is TRBV10-2, the J call TRBJ2-7; no definite D call. The CDR3 extends over 12 amino acids. Germline CDR1 is WSHSY and CDR2 is SAAADI. V gave up 4 bases and J gave up 1 base, with 5 bases separating them.

The chain employs TRBV7-9 and TRBJ2-3; the D is unclear. Germline values: CDR1 SEHNR, CDR2 FQNEAQ (reference sequence). The CDR3 totals 15 residues. Trimming pared 4 bases from V and 2 bases from J, leaving 13 bases between. CDR3 nucleotides: TGTGCCAGCAGCTGGGCCAGCTTGGACACAGATACGCAGTATTTT. Amino acid sequence: CASSWASLDTDTQYF. The entire variable domain, with the rest obtained from reference TRBV7-9 and TRBJ2-3, is as follows: DTGVSQNPRHKITKRGQNVTFRCDPISEHNRLYWYRQTLGQGPEFLTYFQNEAQLEKSRLLSDRFSAERPKGSFSTLEIQRTEQGDSAMYLCASSWASLDTDTQYFGPGTRLTVL.

This clone was observed a handful of times. In DNA, the CDR3 is TGTGCCAGTAGTATTGGGACATGGAAGGATACGCAGTATTTT. Translating gives CASSIGTWKDTQYF. The V call is TRBV19, the J call TRBJ2-3; weak D call: TRBD1 (6 bases). The ends were cut back, 3 bases at V and 6 bases at J, with 13 bases in the middle. The length of the CDR3 is 14 residues. The V gene's germline CDR1 is LNHDA and CDR2 SQIVND (reference sequence).

The V gene is TRBV7-4, the J gene TRBJ2-1; 8 bases line up with TRBD2. The junction had 10 bases not matched to a gene; V was cut back by 2 bases and J by 10 bases. The CDR3 totals 15 residues. Germline V gene data show CDR1 as SGHVT and CDR2 as SQSDAQ. DNA of the CDR3: TGTGCCAGCAGCTTATACGCGGGGGGAACAAAAGAGCAGTTCTTC. It specifies CASSLYAGGTKEQFF.

CDR3 in amino acids: CASSTQGQGQLFF. In DNA, the CDR3 is TGCGCCAGCAGCACTCAGGGACAGGGGCAGCTGTTTTTT. The rearrangement links TRBV5-1 to TRBJ1-4, with 10 positions matching TRBD1. Germline lookup yields CDR1 SGHRS and CDR2 YFSETQ. CDR3 length equals 13 residues. Trimming removed 4 bases from V and 14 bases from J; junction bases left unmatched: 8.

This chain joins TRBV19 and TRBJ1-6; 10 bases align to TRBD1. V lost 5 bases, J lost 8 bases, and 3 bases stayed unmatched. Germline V gene data show CDR1 as LNHDA and CDR2 as SQIVND (reference sequence). This CDR3 spans 14 amino acids. The CDR3 DNA sequence: TGTGCCAGTAGTGGAGGGACAGGGGATTCACCCCTCCACTTT. As protein: CASSGGTGDSPLHF.

This rearrangement joins TRBV5-1 to TRBJ2-1, with D hard to call. The CDR3 covers 14 residues. The V end was cut by 4 bases, the J end by 7 bases, with 15 bases between. Germline-derived CDR1 and CDR2 are SGHRS and YFSETQ. CDR3 DNA sequence: TGCGCCAGCAGCCACGACCCTAAGAGGAATGAGCAGTTCTTC. This encodes CASSHDPKRNEQFF.

The chain has TRBV9 and TRBJ1-2, with no clear D. The ends were cut back, 4 bases at V and 5 bases at J, with 21 bases in the middle. CDR1 is SGDLS, CDR2 YYNGEE, per germline. The CDR3 is 16 amino acids. The CDR3 protein is CASSPRGNGYEYGYTF. The CDR3 coding sequence is TGTGCCAGCAGCCCCCGGGGTAACGGCTATGAGTATGGCTACACCTTC.

The CDR3 DNA follows: TGCGCCAGCAGCGAACAGGGTGGGAGCAATCAGCCCCAGCATTTT. This codes for CASSEQGGSNQPQHF. The V and J genes are TRBV10-2 and TRBJ1-5, with D possibly being TRBD1 (6 bases). Germline loops: CDR1 WSHSY, CDR2 SAAADI. The CDR3 is 15 residues long. V dropped 6 bases and J dropped 1 base, with 13 bases sitting between them.

This clone occurred a few times. CDR3 coding DNA: TGTGCCAGCAGCTCGAACAGGGGATCCTACGAGCAGTACTTC. Protein: CASSSNRGSYEQYF. The chain joins TRBV7-9 to TRBJ2-7; 7 bases fit TRBD1. Germline assignment: CDR1 SEHNR and CDR2 FQNEAQ (reference sequence). The CDR3 extends over 14 amino acids. Trimming at V came to 4 bases and at J to 1 base, leaving 4 bases not matched to a gene.

The rearrangement joins TRBV9 to TRBJ2-1; D remains unclear. Trimming took off 7 bases at V and 4 bases at J, with 18 bases between the two ends. Per germline, CDR1 SGDLS and CDR2 YYNGEE. This CDR3 comprises 15 residues. CDR3 amino acids: CASGRSYEPYNEQFF. The CDR3 nucleotides are TGTGCCAGCGGGCGGTCGTACGAACCTTACAATGAGCAGTTCTTC.

The rearrangement uses TRBV14 and TRBJ2-3; D remains unclear. The CDR3 contains 15 residues. Germline V gene lookup returns CDR1 SGHDN and CDR2 FVKESK. Trimming left V 2 bases short and J 2 bases short, with 11 bases between. Written as DNA, the CDR3 is TGTGCCAGCAGCCAATCGAGTCCCATCACAGATACGCAGTATTTT. Encoded protein: CASSQSSPITDTQYF.

This clone was recorded only once. The rearrangement uses TRBV6-5 and TRBJ2-3; D is tentatively TRBD1 or TRBD2 (6 bases each). This CDR3 has 14 residues. CDR1 MNHEY and CDR2 SVGAGI come from the germline V gene. Between the trimmed V and J ends, which lost 10 bases and 0 bases, there was a span of 14 bases. CDR3: CATRSGASTDTQYF. The CDR3 region has the DNA TGTGCCACCCGATCGGGGGCTAGCACAGATACGCAGTATTTT.

This rearrangement joins TRBV7-6 to TRBJ2-1; D is ambiguous. CDR3 length: 11 residues. CDR1 SGHVS and CDR2 FNYEAQ come from the germline V gene. V lost 5 bases to trimming and J lost 9 bases, with 8 bases between them. The DNA for the CDR3 is TGTGCCAGCAGCCCACTGGTTGAGCAGTTCTTC. Translating it yields CASSPLVEQFF.

J is TRBJ2-1 and V is TRBV11-2; TRBD2 agrees at 10 bases. This CDR3 is built from 15 residues. With 4 bases clipped from V and 2 bases from J, the junction kept 2 bases outside the gene matches. Germline V CDR1 and CDR2: SGHAT, FQNNGV. The CDR3 DNA sequence: TGTGCCAGCAGCTCAACTAGCGGGGCCTACAATGAGCAGTTCTTC. Translation: CASSSTSGAYNEQFF.

The J gene is TRBJ1-5, the V gene TRBV7-6; no firm D call. CDR3 size: 13 residues. Germline V gene lookup returns CDR1 SGHVS and CDR2 FNYEAQ. V was pared by 2 bases and J by 8 bases, with 10 bases between. The CDR3 region has the DNA TGTGCCAGCAGCTTAAACAGCCTGAAGCCCCAGCATTTT. Residues: CASSLNSLKPQHF. The complete variable domain, with remaining parts taken from reference TRBV7-6 and TRBJ1-5, reads GAGVSQSPRYKVTKRGQDVALRCDPISGHVSLYWYRQALGQGPEFLTYFNYEAQQDKSGLPNDRFSAERPEGSISTLTIQRTEQRDSAMYRCASSLNSLKPQHFGDGTRLSIL.

The chain employs TRBV6-1 and TRBJ1-4; maybe TRBD1 (6 bases). Trimming took off 6 bases at V and 6 bases at J, with 11 bases between the two ends. The CDR3 is 13 amino acids. CDR1 is MNHNS, CDR2 SASEGT, per germline. CDR3 sequence reads: CASSWGRYEKLFF. The CDR3, as DNA: TGTGCCAGCAGCTGGGGGCGGTATGAAAAACTGTTTTTT.